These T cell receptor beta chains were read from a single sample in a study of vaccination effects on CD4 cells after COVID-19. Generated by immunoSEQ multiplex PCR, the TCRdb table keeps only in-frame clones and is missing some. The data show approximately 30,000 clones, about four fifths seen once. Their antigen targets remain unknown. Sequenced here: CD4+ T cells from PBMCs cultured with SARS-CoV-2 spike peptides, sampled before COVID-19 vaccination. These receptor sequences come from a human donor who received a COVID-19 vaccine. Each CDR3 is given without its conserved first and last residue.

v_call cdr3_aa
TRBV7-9 ASSLQPGQNYGYT
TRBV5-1 ASSLEGGPYEQY
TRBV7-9 ASSRGTAGYGYT
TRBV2 ASSEVWGNQPQH
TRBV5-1 ASSLDLADTQY
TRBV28 AHSGQVNYGYT
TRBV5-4 ASSVGLGRDTGELF
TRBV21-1 ASSKRGDPGANVLT
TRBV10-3 AIRDYDTGELF
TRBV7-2 ASSLTVGNTIY
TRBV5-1 ASSLQGTGNTIY
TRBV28 ASSFWVGEKLF
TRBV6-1 ASSDGASTYNEQF
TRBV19 ASSRTSGGREQY
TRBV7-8 ASSLEQTPSGEQY
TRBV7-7 ASSLYEGLETQY
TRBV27 ASSPRAFYTQY
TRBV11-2 ASKLSGFAYNEQF
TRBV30 AWSTTNTEAF
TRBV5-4 ASSINRGSNTGELF
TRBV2 ASGREGMDEQY
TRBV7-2 ASSLEFYTQY
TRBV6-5 ASSRTSGLPYEQY
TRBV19 ASRSGPADTQY
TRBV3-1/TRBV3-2 ASSQVGEQY
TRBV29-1 SVGQSNEKLF
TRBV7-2 ASSLVQGGTDTQY
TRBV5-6 ASSRPGGTSYEQY
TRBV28 ASTFVGRQVINQPQH
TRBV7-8 ASSLIRQNTGELF
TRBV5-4 ASSLGGLAGGIKGDEQF
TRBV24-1 ATSDSGGVSSYNEQF
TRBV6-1 ASSEELGRETQY
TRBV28 ASRLSTDFSSYEQY
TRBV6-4 ASSEPDPLRYF
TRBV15 ATSPDSNYGYT
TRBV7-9 ASSVETGELF
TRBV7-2 ASSLGGTRGTGELF
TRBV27 ASRTGGRGEQY